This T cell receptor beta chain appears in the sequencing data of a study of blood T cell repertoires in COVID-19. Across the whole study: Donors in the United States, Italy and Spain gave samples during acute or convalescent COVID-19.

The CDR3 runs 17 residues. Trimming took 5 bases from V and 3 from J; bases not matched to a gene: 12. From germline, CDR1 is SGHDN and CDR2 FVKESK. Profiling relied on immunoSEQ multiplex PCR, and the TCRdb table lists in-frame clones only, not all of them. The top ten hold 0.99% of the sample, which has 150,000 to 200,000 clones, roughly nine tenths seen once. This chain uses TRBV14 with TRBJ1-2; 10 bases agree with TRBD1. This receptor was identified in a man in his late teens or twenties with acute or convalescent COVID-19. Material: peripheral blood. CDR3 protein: CASSKTGGARFDYGYTF. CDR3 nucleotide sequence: TGTGCCAGCAGCAAGACAGGGGGCGCACGATTCGACTATGGCTACACCTTC.